Here is one T cell receptor beta chain with its context. No cognate antigen has been identified for it. The CDR3 is cut off 3 residues early in the read; its end comes from the germline J gene. The immunoSEQ assay used multiplex PCR to amplify TCR beta CDR3 regions from an average of around 1,200 ng of genomic DNA per sample. The assay corrected primer bias using a complete synthetic TCR repertoire to establish an amplification baseline. The amplicons were sequenced on the Illumina platform. In the authors' own workflow: Error correction of the sequences involved clustering with frequency ratios plus a modified nearest-neighbor algorithm, after which the sequences were analyzed in the immunoSEQ Analyzer using IMGT gene definitions. TCR richness and evenness were averaged over 20 rarefaction repeats at each rarefaction depth, excluding samples with fewer sequences than the depth. Wilcoxon rank sum tests with FDR correction were used to compare relative abundances of V, D and J genes between the groups. Blinded duplicates gave an intraclass correlation of about 96% for TCR richness and an average of 76.4% across around 70 gene segments. TCRdb re-hosts the immuneACCESS table, in-frame sequences only. Its copies lack some clones; in the studies checked, an unresolved V gene accounts for under half of them, and the cause for the rest is not known. V and J calls and clone size follow that table, whereas D and trimming were derived from the DNA. The table held for this sample gives around 30,000 clones. The ten largest account for more than 6% of the sample.

The source of the sample is a study of T cells in women clearing cervical HPV infection listed by TCRdb under 2018. About the investigation overall: The cases were some 27 women with histologically confirmed HPV16-related CIN3 or worse, and 2 of these cases were invasive cancers. In the parent cohort, some 10,000 women aged 18 or older were enrolled in Guanacaste, Costa Rica, during about 1992 to 1994 and were followed for seven years. Cases and controls were matched on age within five years and on year of sample collection. As quality controls, five blinded duplicates were added to each group, bringing the total to about 60 samples made up of 50 or so participants and 10 replicates. Since only a few of the women had HLA typing available, the possibility that HLA type was acting as a confounder could not be ruled out. A median age of almost 35 years was observed in cases versus approximately 38 in controls, and no significant differences in baseline characteristics were found. The exploratory proof-of-principle case-control study was nested within the Guanacaste HPV Natural History Study in Costa Rica and compared TCR repertoires across cervical HPV16 outcomes. Blood from cases was drawn at the visit where the lesion was first identified, while blood from controls was drawn once the infection was no longer detected. The controls were around 25 women whose single incident HPV16 infection cleared within 12 months with no development of precancer or cancer. Among cases, blood sampling occurred a median of around 160 days after lesion detection, with an interquartile range of 90 to 200 days.

Trimming costs V 4 bases and J 8 bases, and their ends lie 13 bases apart. The cysteine opens and the phenylalanine closes a CDR3 of 13 amino acids. The CDR3 was read in part: 30 bases, with the frame set at base 1. The germline V gene (reference sequence) provides CDR1 SGHNT and CDR2 YYREEE. Every participant had a single incident cervical HPV16 infection, and women with prevalent HPV16 infections were excluded. Cervical HPV DNA was detected by MY09/MY11 PCR and genotyped by dot-blot hybridization. Fifteen mL of heparinized blood were centrifuged, and the buffy coat was split into aliquots, frozen at -30 degrees C, and then kept at -80 degrees C. Genomic DNA was extracted from buffy coat specimens using QIAGEN kits. Paper-wide results and their limitations: Because of the cross-sectional design, the study could not determine whether the associations came before infection or resulted from infection, and neither effector/memory subsets nor HPV-specific T cells were isolated. By combining richness with V gene abundances, random forest classifiers separated cases from controls with an estimated AUC of around 0.85. Because the number of T cells per sample was unknown, the richness differences could reflect varying T-cell content rather than repertoire biology. TCR repertoire richness was significantly higher in CIN3+ cases than in controls across sequencing depths, while evenness did not differ. TRBV6-7 relative abundance was lower in cases than in controls (roughly 0.11% versus 0.16%; Bonferroni P = 0.0008).

This sequence was found in a woman between 18 and 69 years old with a cervical HPV16 infection that either progressed to CIN3+ or cleared (not recorded which). Source material: blood buffy coat. This receptor chain uses TRBV5-4 and TRBJ2-1; tentative D gene TRBD2, with 6 bases matching. CDR3 DNA (partial): TGTGCCAGCAGCCCTCCTAGCGTCGATGAG. The resulting protein is CASSPPSVDE. The CDR3 in its entirety is CASSPPSVDEQFF.